One sample yielded the 22 T cell receptor beta chains listed below, sequenced in a study of chemoradiotherapy in HPV16-positive cancers. Here immunoSEQ multiplex PCR was the method, and the copy in TCRdb shows in-frame clones only, minus some. The data contain 20,000 to 25,000 clones, around 87% of them singletons. The input for sequencing was blood, taken from a patient who underwent chemoradiotherapy. These receptors all come from a human donor with HPV-associated anogenital cancer.

The gene calls are TRBV2 and TRBJ1-3, with unresolved D. This CDR3 spans 13 amino acids. With 4 bases removed from V and 4 bases from J, the gap between germline ends came to 8 bases. CDR1 and CDR2 (germline): SNHLY, FYNNEI. The DNA of the CDR3 is TGTGCCAGCAGTGTTCTGGGAGGAAACACCATATATTTT. It codes for CASSVLGGNTIYF.

The chain is built from TRBV15 and TRBJ1-5; D possibly corresponds to TRBD1 (5 bases). The CDR3 extends over 13 amino acids. Germline lookup yields CDR1 LNHNV and CDR2 YYDKDF (reference sequence). Trimming took 1 base from V and 4 from J, leaving 5 bases between them. The CDR3 nucleotides are TGTGCCACCAGCAGAGGGGGGAATCAGCCCCAGCATTTT. This codes for CATSRGGNQPQHF.

The J gene is TRBJ2-5, the V gene TRBV5-1; no definite D call. The V end lost 4 bases, the J end lost 0 bases, and 4 bases lay between the germline ends. The CDR3 extends over 12 amino acids. CDR1 SGHRS and CDR2 YFSETQ come from the germline V gene. CDR3 loop: CASSTNQETQYF. CDR3 nucleotides: TGCGCCAGCAGCACCAACCAAGAGACCCAGTACTTC.

This clone has only a few counts. The V and J genes are TRBV27 and TRBJ1-5, with 7 bases lining up with TRBD1. Unmatched junction bases numbered 14, after V lost 8 bases and J lost 4 bases. This CDR3 has 16 amino acids. Per the germline V gene, CDR1 is MNHEY and CDR2 is SMNVEV (reference sequence). The CDR3 region is CASDPPMQGVNQPQHF. The CDR3, as DNA: TGTGCCAGCGATCCGCCGATGCAGGGGGTGAATCAGCCCCAGCATTTT.

The chain combines TRBV5-1 with TRBJ2-1, with 9 bases lining up with TRBD2. V dropped 3 bases and J dropped 6; count of bases not matched to a gene: 10. Germline CDR1 and CDR2: SGHRS and YFSETQ. This CDR3 has 16 amino acids. This CDR3 reads CASSSISGSVSNEQFF. CDR3 bases: TGCGCCAGCAGCTCCATTAGCGGGAGCGTTTCCAATGAGCAGTTCTTC.

J is TRBJ2-3 and V is TRBV11-3; D is undetermined. V was cut by 4 bases and J by 1 base, with 12 bases left in between. Germline V gene data show CDR1 as SGHNT and CDR2 as YENEEA. This CDR3 has 15 residues. The CDR3 reads CASSYGTVRTDTQYF. CDR3 in DNA: TGTGCCAGCAGCTACGGCACCGTCCGCACAGATACGCAGTATTTT.

The V and J genes are TRBV5-1 and TRBJ2-7; tentatively, D is TRBD1 or TRBD2 (5 bases each). Trimming removed 4 bases from V and 1 base from J, with 12 bases in between. The CDR3 runs 14 residues. Germline V gives CDR1 SGHRS, CDR2 YFSETQ. CDR3 in amino acids: CASSKAGASYEQYF. The DNA of the CDR3 is TGCGCCAGCAGCAAAGCCGGGGCATCCTACGAGCAGTACTTC. The full variable domain, completed using reference TRBV5-1 and TRBJ2-7, is KAGVTQTPRYLIKTRGQQVTLSCSPISGHRSVSWYQQTPGQGLQFLFEYFSETQRNKGNFPGRFSGRQFSNSRSEMNVSTLELGDSALYLCASSKAGASYEQYFGPGTRLTVT.

The J gene is TRBJ2-7, the V gene TRBV11-2; unclear D gene. The V gene's germline CDR1 is SGHAT and CDR2 FQNNGV. The CDR3 sequence is 14 residues long. V lost 1 base and J 2 bases, leaving 9 bases between the germline ends. CDR3 sequence (DNA): TGTGCCAGCAGCTTAGCCGATCGCACCTACGAGCAGTACTTC. Its protein is CASSLADRTYEQYF.

This clone was picked up one time. V gene TRBV27 combines with J gene TRBJ1-5; 7 bases line up with TRBD1. CDR3 size: 14 residues. V dropped 3 bases and J dropped 5; count of bases not matched to a gene: 4. Germline values: CDR1 MNHEY, CDR2 SMNVEV (reference sequence). CDR3 protein: CASSLTGWDQPQHF. CDR3 DNA sequence: TGTGCCAGCAGTTTGACAGGGTGGGATCAGCCCCAGCATTTT.

The chain combines TRBV5-1 with TRBJ1-1, with 10 nucleotides matching TRBD1. The junction had 6 bases not matched to a gene; V was cut back by 6 bases and J by 7 bases. Germline V gene data show CDR1 as SGHRS and CDR2 as YFSETQ. This CDR3 region has 13 residues. CDR3 in amino acids: CASKGQGRGEAFF. CDR3 nucleotide sequence: TGCGCCAGCAAGGGACAGGGGAGAGGTGAAGCTTTCTTT.

The chain uses TRBV7-8 and TRBJ2-7, with D possibly TRBD1 on 6 matching bases. Between the trimmed V and J ends, which lost 2 bases and 5 bases, there was a span of 16 bases. The CDR3 has 15 amino acids. The V gene's germline CDR1 is SGHVS and CDR2 FQNEAQ. CDR3 DNA sequence: TGTGCCAGCAGCTTAACAGGGCCGCTTCCGGACGAGCAGTACTTC. Protein: CASSLTGPLPDEQYF.

The chain is built from TRBV7-8 and TRBJ2-1; D unclear. The CDR3 is 13 amino acids. V shed 5 bases and J shed 4 bases, with 9 bases lying between them. Germline-derived CDR1 and CDR2 are SGHVS and FQNEAQ. CDR3 nucleotide sequence: TGTGCCAGCAGCCCCTGGGGTTACAATGAGCAGTTCTTC. Translation: CASSPWGYNEQFF.

The chain links TRBV4-1 to TRBJ2-3; D unclear. CDR3 length: 15 amino acids. The V gene lost 2 bases and the J gene lost 1 base, with 10 bases spanning the gap. Germline V CDR1 and CDR2: MGHRA, YSYEKL. The DNA of the CDR3 is TGCGCCAGCAGCCAAAATAATGGCGGCACAGATACGCAGTATTTT. Translation gives CASSQNNGGTDTQYF.

V usage is TRBV5-4 and J usage is TRBJ1-2, with TRBD1 as a possible D gene (5 bases). V shed 2 bases and J shed 4 bases, with 15 bases lying between them. Germline assignment: CDR1 SGHNT and CDR2 YYREEE (reference sequence). The CDR3 consists of 15 residues. The CDR3 region has the DNA TGTGCCAGCAGCTTTACTCACCGACAGATCTATGGCTACACCTTC. Protein: CASSFTHRQIYGYTF.

The chain uses TRBV7-8 and TRBJ1-2; possibly TRBD1 for D (5 bases). The CDR3 covers 15 residues. In germline, CDR1 is SGHVS, CDR2 FQNEAQ. The V end lost 4 bases, the J end lost 8 bases, and 20 bases lay between the germline ends. The CDR3 sequence is CASSSGWRVGGGYTF. The DNA for the CDR3 is TGTGCCAGCAGCTCAGGGTGGAGGGTTGGTGGAGGCTACACCTTC.

The V and J genes are TRBV5-4 and TRBJ2-7; either TRBD1 or TRBD2 may fit D (7 bases each). This CDR3 contains 14 residues. V was pared by 0 bases and J by 4 bases, with 11 bases between. Germline values: CDR1 SGHNT, CDR2 YYREEE (reference sequence). The CDR3 region has the DNA TGTGCCAGCAGCTTGGGCGGGGGACAGTACGAGCAGTACTTC. Its protein is CASSLGGGQYEQYF.

This chain joins TRBV18 and TRBJ1-1; TRBD1 is a possible D gene (5 bases). Germline CDR1 is KGHSH and CDR2 is LQKENI. The CDR3 is 18 residues long. The V gene lost 2 bases and the J gene lost 1 base, with 20 bases spanning the gap. The CDR3, as DNA: TGTGCCAGCTCACCATTGGCGGGCAGGGAGGCGGCGAACACTGAAGCTTTCTTT. Amino acids: CASSPLAGREAANTEAFF.

This chain joins TRBV5-4 and TRBJ1-5; D call uncertain. Trimming took 4 bases from V and 7 from J, leaving 15 bases between them. Germline assignment: CDR1 SGHNT and CDR2 YYREEE (reference sequence). The CDR3 has 14 amino acids. The CDR3 here is CASSASPGEQPQHF. The DNA for the CDR3 is TGTGCCAGCAGCGCATCGCCGGGTGAGCAGCCCCAGCATTTT.

The chain uses TRBV5-1 and TRBJ1-1, with unresolved D. CDR3 length equals 12 residues. V lost 0 bases and J lost 2, with 2 bases in between. Germline assignment: CDR1 SGHRS and CDR2 YFSETQ. CDR3 DNA sequence: TGCGCCAGCAGCTTGGATAACACTGAAGCTTTCTTT. This gives the protein CASSLDNTEAFF.

The V call is TRBV5-8, the J call TRBJ2-7; D is unclear. The germline V and J ends were trimmed by 4 bases and 3 bases, with 11 bases remaining between them. This CDR3 contains 13 residues. Germline assignment: CDR1 SGHTS and CDR2 YDEGEE. CDR3 residues: CASSLRPHYEQYF. CDR3 in DNA: TGTGCCAGCAGCCTCCGGCCCCACTACGAGCAGTACTTC.

The V call is TRBV7-3, the J call TRBJ2-5, with 10 bases that match TRBD2. V trimming: 6 bases; J trimming: 5 bases; junction bases outside the gene matches: 6. The CDR3 has 14 amino acids. Germline CDR1 SGHTA, CDR2 FQGTGA. CDR3 DNA sequence: TGTGCCAGCAGTCTAGCGGGGGCGGTGGAGACCCAGTACTTC. This sequence encodes CASSLAGAVETQYF.

This clone was found once. The rearrangement uses TRBV28 and TRBJ2-7; 7 nucleotides align to TRBD1. The CDR3 covers 12 residues. CDR1 and CDR2 (germline): MDHEN, SYDVKM. V shed 9 bases and J 2 bases; nucleotides not matched to a gene: 4. The CDR3 spells CASTTGTYEQYF. CDR3 nucleotides: TGTGCCAGTACGACAGGGACCTACGAGCAGTACTTC.